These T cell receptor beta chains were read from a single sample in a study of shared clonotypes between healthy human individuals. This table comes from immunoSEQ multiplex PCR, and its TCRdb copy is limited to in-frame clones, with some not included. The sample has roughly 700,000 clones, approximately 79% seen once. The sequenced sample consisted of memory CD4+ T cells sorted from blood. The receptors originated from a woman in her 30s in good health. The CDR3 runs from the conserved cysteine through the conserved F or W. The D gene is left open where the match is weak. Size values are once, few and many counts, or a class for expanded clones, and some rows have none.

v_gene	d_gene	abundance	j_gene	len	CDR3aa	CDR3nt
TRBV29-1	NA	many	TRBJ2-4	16	CSVEDQAGSGKNIQYF	TGCAGCGTTGAAGATCAGGCAGGGTCGGGCAAAAACATTCAGTACTTC
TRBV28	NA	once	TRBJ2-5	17	CASSFGALPGHQETQYF	TGTGCCAGCAGTTTTGGGGCACTTCCGGGACACCAAGAGACCCAGTACTTC
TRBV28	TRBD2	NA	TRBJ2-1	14	CASSTSGAYNEQFF	TGTGCCAGCAGTACTAGCGGAGCCTACAATGAGCAGTTCTTC
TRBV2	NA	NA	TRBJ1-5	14	CASSVRHSNQPQHF	TGTGCCAGCAGTGTCAGACATAGCAATCAGCCCCAGCATTTT
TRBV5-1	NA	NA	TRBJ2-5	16	CASSLQGGGNQETQYF	TGCGCCAGCAGCTTGCAAGGCGGAGGGAATCAAGAGACCCAGTACTTC
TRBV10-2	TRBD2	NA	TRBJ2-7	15	CASSGWREGLYEQYF	TGCGCCAGCAGTGGTTGGCGGGAGGGCCTCTACGAGCAGTACTTC
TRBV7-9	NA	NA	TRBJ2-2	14	CASSVQGNTGELFF	TGTGCCAGCAGCGTACAGGGTAATACCGGGGAGCTGTTTTTT
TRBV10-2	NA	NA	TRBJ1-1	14	CASRPLGVNTEAFF	TGCGCCAGCAGGCCCTTAGGGGTGAACACTGAAGCTTTCTTT
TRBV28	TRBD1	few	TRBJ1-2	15	CASRHRQGPNYGYTF	TGTGCCAGCAGACATCGACAGGGACCTAACTATGGCTACACCTTC
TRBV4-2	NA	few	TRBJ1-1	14	CASSLKQTNTEAFF	TGTGCCAGCAGCCTAAAACAGACTAACACTGAAGCTTTCTTT
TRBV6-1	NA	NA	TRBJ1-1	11	CASRVNTEAFF	TGTGCCAGCAGGGTGAACACTGAAGCTTTCTTT
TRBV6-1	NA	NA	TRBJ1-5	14	CASSEVQNYQPQHF	TGTGCCAGCAGTGAAGTTCAAAATTATCAGCCCCAGCATTTT
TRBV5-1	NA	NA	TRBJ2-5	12	CASHKGEETQYF	TGCGCCAGTCACAAGGGTGAAGAGACCCAGTACTTC
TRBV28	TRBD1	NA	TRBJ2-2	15	CASRPGTGVAGELFF	TGTGCCAGCAGACCCGGGACAGGGGTCGCCGGGGAGCTGTTTTTT
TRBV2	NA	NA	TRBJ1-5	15	CASSNQGYGNQPQHF	TGTGCCAGCAGTAACCAGGGGTACGGCAATCAGCCCCAGCATTTT
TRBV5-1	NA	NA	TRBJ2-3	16	CASSLAGRVGTDTQYF	TGCGCCAGCAGCTTGGCCGGGCGGGTTGGCACAGATACGCAGTATTTT
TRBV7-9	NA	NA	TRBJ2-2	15	CASSPRLVNTGELFF	TGTGCCAGCAGCCCGCGACTCGTGAACACCGGGGAGCTGTTTTTT
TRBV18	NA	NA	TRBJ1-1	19	CASSPRLYTQAGGNTEAFF	TGTGCCAGCTCACCACGGCTGTACACTCAGGCTGGTGGGAACACTGAAGCTTTCTTT
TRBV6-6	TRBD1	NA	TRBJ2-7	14	CASSHRGRSYEQYF	TGTGCCAGCAGCCACAGGGGGCGGTCCTACGAGCAGTACTTC
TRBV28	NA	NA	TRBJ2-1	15	CASSFLQVGADEQFF	TGTGCCAGCAGTTTTCTACAGGTGGGTGCGGATGAGCAGTTCTTC
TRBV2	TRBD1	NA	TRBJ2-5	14	CASSEAGGLETQYF	TGTGCCAGCAGCGAGGCAGGGGGCCTGGAGACCCAGTACTTC
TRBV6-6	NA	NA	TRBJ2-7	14	CASSYEDVAYEQYF	TGTGCCAGCAGTTATGAGGACGTCGCCTACGAGCAGTACTTC
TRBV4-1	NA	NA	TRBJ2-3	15	CASSRRGELTDTQYF	TGCGCCAGCAGCCGAAGAGGGGAACTCACAGATACGCAGTATTTT
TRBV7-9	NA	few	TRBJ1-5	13	CASSLQGNQPQHF	TGTGCCAGCAGCTTACAGGGCAATCAGCCCCAGCATTTT
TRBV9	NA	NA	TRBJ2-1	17	CASSVGDAGGSYNEQFF	TGTGCCAGCAGCGTAGGGGACGCCGGAGGGTCGTACAATGAGCAGTTCTTC
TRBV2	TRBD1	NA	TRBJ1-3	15	CASGNRGRGGNTIYF	TGTGCCAGCGGGAACAGGGGGCGCGGAGGAAACACCATATATTTT
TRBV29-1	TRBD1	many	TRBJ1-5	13	CSVGQGAQQPQHF	TGCAGCGTTGGACAGGGGGCTCAGCAGCCCCAGCATTTT
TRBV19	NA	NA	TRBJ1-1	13	CASSLSMNTEAFF	TGTGCCAGTAGTCTTTCTATGAACACTGAAGCTTTCTTT
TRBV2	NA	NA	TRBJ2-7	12	CASKDPGDEQYF	TGTGCCAGCAAGGACCCGGGGGATGAGCAGTACTTC
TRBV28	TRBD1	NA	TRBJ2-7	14	CAISFGQGPYEQYF	TGTGCCATTTCTTTCGGACAGGGTCCCTACGAGCAGTACTTC
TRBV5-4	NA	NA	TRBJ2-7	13	CASSLMNGGEQYF	TGTGCCAGCAGCTTGATGAATGGAGGCGAGCAGTACTTC
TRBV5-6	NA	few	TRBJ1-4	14	CASSKRLQGEKLFF	TGTGCCAGCTCCAAACGGTTGCAGGGCGAAAAACTGTTTTTT
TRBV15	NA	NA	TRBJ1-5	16	CATSRAEGRINQPQHF	TGTGCCACCAGCAGAGCTGAGGGCCGTATCAATCAGCCCCAGCATTTT
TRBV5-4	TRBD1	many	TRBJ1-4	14	CASRTQGAGEKLFF	TGTGCCAGCAGAACTCAGGGGGCAGGCGAAAAACTGTTTTTT
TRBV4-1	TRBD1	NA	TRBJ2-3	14	CASSRQQGPDTQYF	TGCGCCAGCAGCCGCCAACAGGGGCCAGATACGCAGTATTTT
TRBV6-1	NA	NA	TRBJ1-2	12	CASTSSNYGYTF	TGTGCCAGCACTAGCTCTAACTATGGCTACACCTTC
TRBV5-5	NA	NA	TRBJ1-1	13	CASSFHTRTEAFF	TGTGCCAGCAGCTTCCATACAAGGACTGAAGCTTTCTTT
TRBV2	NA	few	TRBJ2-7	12	CASSGMGYEQYF	TGTGCCAGCAGTGGGATGGGCTACGAGCAGTACTTC
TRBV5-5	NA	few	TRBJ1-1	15	CASSLRIVGLTEAFF	TGTGCCAGCAGCTTGAGGATTGTGGGGTTAACTGAAGCTTTCTTT
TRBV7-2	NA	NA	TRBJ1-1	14	CASSLPTGGRRAFF	TGTGCCAGCAGCTTACCCACAGGCGGGCGTAGGGCTTTCTTT
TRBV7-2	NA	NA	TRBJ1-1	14	CASSLGRGSTEAFF	TGTGCCAGCAGCTTAGGAAGGGGTAGCACTGAAGCTTTCTTT
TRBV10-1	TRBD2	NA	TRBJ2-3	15	CASSEGTSITDTQYF	TGCGCCAGCAGCGAAGGGACTAGCATCACAGATACGCAGTATTTT
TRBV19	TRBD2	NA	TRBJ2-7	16	CASSPSTSGLSYEQYF	TGTGCCAGTAGTCCGTCGACTAGCGGTCTTTCCTACGAGCAGTACTTC
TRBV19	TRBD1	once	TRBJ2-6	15	CASREGASGANVLTF	TGTGCCAGTAGAGAGGGGGCTTCCGGGGCCAACGTCCTGACTTTC